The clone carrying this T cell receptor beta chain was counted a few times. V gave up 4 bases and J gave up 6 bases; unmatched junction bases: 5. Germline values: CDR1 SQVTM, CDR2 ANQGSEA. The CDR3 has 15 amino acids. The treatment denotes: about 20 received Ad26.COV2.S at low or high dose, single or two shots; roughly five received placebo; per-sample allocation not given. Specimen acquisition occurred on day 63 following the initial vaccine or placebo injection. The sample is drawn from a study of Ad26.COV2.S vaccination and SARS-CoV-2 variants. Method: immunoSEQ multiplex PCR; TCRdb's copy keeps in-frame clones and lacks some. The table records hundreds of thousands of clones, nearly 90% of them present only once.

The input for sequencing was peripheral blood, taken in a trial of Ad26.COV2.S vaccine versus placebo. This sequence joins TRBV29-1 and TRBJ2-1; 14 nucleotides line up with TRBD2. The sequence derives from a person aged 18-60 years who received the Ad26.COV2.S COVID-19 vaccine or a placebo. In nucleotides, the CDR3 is TGCAGCGTTGGAATAGGACTAGCGGGAGGCAATGAGCAGTTCTTC. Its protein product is CSVGIGLAGGNEQFF.